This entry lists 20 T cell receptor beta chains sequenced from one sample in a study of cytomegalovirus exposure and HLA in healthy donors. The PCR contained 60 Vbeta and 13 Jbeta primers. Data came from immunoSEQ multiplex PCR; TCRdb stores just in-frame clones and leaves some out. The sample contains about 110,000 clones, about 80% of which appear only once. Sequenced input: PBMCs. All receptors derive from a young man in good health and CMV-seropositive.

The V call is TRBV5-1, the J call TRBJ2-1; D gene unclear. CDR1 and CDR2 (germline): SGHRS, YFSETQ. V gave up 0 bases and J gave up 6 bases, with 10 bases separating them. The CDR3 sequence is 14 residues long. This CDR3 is CASSLGSGGNEQFF. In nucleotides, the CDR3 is TGCGCCAGCAGCTTGGGATCGGGTGGCAATGAGCAGTTCTTC.

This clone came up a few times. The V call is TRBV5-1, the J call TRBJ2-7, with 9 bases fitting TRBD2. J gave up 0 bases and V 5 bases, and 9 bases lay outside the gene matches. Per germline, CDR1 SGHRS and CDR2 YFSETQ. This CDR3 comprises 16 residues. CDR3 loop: CASRDSGGPSSYEQYF. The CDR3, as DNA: TGCGCCAGCAGAGATAGCGGGGGCCCGAGCTCCTACGAGCAGTACTTC.

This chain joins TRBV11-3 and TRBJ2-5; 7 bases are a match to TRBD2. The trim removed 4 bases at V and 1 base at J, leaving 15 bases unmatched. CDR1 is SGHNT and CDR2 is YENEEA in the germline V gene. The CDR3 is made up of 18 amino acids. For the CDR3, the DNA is TGTGCCAGCAGCTCGCCTTCGGGGCGGGGGATCACCCAAGAGACCCAGTACTTC. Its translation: CASSSPSGRGITQETQYF.

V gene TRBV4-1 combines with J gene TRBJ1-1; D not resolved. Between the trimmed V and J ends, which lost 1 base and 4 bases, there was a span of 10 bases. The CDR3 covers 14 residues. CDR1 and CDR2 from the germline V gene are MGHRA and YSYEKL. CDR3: CASSQGPPVTEAFF. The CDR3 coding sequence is TGCGCCAGCAGCCAAGGGCCTCCTGTCACTGAAGCTTTCTTT.

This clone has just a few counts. The CDR3 sequence: CASSLQGFETDTQYF. CDR3 DNA: TGCGCCAGCAGCTTGCAGGGGTTCGAGACAGATACGCAGTATTTT. This chain links TRBV5-1 with TRBJ2-3, with a possible D match to TRBD1 (6 bases). Germline V CDR1 and CDR2: SGHRS, YFSETQ. V lost 1 base and J lost 3, with 12 bases in between. The CDR3 length is 15 residues.

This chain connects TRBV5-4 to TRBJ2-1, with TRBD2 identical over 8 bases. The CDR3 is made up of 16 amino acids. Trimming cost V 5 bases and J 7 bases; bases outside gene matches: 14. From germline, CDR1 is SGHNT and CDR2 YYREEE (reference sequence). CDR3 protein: CASRPAGGATWNEQFF. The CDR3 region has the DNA TGTGCCAGCAGACCCGCGGGGGGCGCTACCTGGAATGAGCAGTTCTTC.

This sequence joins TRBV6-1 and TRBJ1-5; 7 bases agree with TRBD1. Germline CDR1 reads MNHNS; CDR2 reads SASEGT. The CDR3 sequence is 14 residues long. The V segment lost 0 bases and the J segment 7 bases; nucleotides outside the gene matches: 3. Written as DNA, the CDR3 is TGTGCCAGCAGTGAAGCAGGGGGCCCACAGCCCCAGCATTTT. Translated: CASSEAGGPQPQHF.

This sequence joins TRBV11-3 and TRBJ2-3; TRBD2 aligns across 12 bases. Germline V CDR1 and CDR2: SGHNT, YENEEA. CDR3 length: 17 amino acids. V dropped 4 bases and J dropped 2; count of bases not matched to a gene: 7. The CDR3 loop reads CASSSLAGGPITDTQYF. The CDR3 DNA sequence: TGTGCCAGCAGCTCACTAGCGGGGGGTCCTATCACAGATACGCAGTATTTT.

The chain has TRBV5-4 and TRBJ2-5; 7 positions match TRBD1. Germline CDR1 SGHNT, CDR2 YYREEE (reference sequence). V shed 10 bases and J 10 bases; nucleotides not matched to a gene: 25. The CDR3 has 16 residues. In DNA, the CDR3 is TGTGCCGTTAACGGAAATAGGGGGCTGGGGTCAGTGGGCCAGTACTTC. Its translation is CAVNGNRGLGSVGQYF.

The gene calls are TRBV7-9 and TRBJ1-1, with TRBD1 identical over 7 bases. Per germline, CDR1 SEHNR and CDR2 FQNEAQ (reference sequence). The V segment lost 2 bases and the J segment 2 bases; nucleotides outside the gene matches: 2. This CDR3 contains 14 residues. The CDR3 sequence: CASSLLGGNTEAFF. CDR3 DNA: TGTGCCAGCAGCTTACTAGGGGGCAACACTGAAGCTTTCTTT.

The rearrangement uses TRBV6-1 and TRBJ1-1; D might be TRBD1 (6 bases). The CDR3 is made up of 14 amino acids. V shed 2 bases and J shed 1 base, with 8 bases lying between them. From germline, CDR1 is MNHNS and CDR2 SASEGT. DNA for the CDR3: TGTGCCAGCAGTGAAAGGACAGCGAACACTGAAGCTTTCTTT. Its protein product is CASSERTANTEAFF.

DNA for the CDR3: TGCGCCAGCAGTCAATTCAGTAGGACTAGCGGTTTTGCCCTCTACGAGCAGTACTTC. Amino acid sequence: CASSQFSRTSGFALYEQYF. The chain carries TRBV23-1 and TRBJ2-7; TRBD2 matches 10 bases. TRBV23-1 is an open reading frame, and its role is uncertain. This CDR3 has 19 residues. The V gene end was trimmed by 1 base and the J gene end by 3 bases; junction bases not matched to a gene: 15.

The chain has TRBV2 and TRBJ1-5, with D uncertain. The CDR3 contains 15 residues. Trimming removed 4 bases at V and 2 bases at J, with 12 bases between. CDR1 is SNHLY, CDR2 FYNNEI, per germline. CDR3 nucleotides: TGTGCCAGCAGTGGGGCATTCAAAGGCAATCAGCCCCAGCATTTT. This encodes CASSGAFKGNQPQHF.

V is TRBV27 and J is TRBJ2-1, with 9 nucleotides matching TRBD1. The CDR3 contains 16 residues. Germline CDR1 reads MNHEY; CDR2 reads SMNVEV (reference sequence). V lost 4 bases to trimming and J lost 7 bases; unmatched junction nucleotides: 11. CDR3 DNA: TGTGCCAGCAGTTCGAAGGGACAGGGAAAAAGAAATGAGCAGTTCTTC. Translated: CASSSKGQGKRNEQFF.

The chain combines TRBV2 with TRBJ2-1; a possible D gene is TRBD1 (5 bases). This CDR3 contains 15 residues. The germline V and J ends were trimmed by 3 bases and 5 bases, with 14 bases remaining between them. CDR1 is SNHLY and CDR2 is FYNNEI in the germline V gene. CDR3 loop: CASSEGRREDNEQFF. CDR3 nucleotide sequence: TGTGCCAGCAGTGAGGGGCGGAGAGAAGACAATGAGCAGTTCTTC. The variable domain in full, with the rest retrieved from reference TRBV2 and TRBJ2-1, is EPEVTQTPSHQVTQMGQEVILRCVPISNHLYFYWYRQILGQKVEFLVSFYNNEISEKSEIFDDQFSVERPDGSNFTLKIRSTKLEDSAMYFCASSEGRREDNEQFFGPGTRLTVL.

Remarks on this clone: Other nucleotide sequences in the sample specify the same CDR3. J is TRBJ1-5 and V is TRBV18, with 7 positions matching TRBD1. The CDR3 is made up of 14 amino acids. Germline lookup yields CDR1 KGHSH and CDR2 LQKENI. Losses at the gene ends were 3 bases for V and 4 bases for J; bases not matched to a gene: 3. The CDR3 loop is CASSPGTDNQPQHF. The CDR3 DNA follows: TGTGCCAGCTCACCCGGGACAGATAATCAGCCCCAGCATTTT.

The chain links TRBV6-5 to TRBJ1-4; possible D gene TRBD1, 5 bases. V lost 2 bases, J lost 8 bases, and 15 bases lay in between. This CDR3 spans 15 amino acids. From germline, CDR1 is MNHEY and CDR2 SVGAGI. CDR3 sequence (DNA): TGTGCCAGCAGTTACGTAGGGGCAACGGAGGAAAAACTGTTTTTT. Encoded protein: CASSYVGATEEKLFF.

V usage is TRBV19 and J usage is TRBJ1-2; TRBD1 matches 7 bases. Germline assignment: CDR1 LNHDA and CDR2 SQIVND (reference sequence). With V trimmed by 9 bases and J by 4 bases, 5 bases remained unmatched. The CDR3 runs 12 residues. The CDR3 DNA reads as TGTGCCAGCTCCGGACAGGTCTATGGCTACACCTTC. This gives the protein CASSGQVYGYTF.

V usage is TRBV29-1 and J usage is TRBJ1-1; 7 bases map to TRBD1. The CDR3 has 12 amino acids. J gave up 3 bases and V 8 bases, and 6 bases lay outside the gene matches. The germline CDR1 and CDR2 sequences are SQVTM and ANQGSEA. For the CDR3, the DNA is TGCAGCTTCAGGGGGTCGGACACTGAAGCTTTCTTT. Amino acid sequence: CSFRGSDTEAFF.

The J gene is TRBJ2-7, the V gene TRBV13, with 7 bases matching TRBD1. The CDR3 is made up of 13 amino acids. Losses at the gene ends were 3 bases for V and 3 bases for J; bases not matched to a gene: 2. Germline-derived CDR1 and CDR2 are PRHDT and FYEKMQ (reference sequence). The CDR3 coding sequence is TGTGCCAGCAGCTTTACAGGGGTCTACGAGCAGTACTTC. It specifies CASSFTGVYEQYF.